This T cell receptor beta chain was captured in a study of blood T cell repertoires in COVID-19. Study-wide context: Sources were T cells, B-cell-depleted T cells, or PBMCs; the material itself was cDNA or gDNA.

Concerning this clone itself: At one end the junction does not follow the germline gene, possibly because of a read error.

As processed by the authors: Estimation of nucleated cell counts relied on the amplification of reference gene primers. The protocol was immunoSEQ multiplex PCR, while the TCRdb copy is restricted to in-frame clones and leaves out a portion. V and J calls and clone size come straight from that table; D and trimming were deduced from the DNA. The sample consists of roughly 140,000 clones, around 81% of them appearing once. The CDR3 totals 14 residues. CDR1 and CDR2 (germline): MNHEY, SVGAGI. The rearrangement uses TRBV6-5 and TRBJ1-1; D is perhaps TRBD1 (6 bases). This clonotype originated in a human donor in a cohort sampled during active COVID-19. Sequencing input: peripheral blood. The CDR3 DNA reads TGTGTCAGCATGGCGCGGGGGGCTTGGACTGAAGCTTTCTTT. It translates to CVSMARGAWTEAFF.